This T cell receptor (beta chain) was recorded in a study of cytomegalovirus exposure and HLA in healthy donors. In regard to this clone: The antigen remains unidentified.

The CDR3 length is 12 residues. With V trimmed by 3 bases and J by 6 bases, 1 base remained unmatched. CDR1 and CDR2 (germline): SGHVS, FQNEAQ. 13 Jbeta primers and 60 Vbeta primers were used for the PCR. TCRdb's copy holds only in-frame clones and misses some; the assay was immunoSEQ multiplex PCR. This sample has about 150,000 clones; around 66% occur once, and the top ten carry 6.5%. Study-level findings and limits: DRB1 showed the most TCR associations and HLA-C the fewest in a later analysis, as rates varied by HLA locus.

V usage is TRBV7-8 and J usage is TRBJ1-1; 7 positions agree with TRBD1. This TCR came from a woman in her sixties in good health and CMV-seronegative. Sequencing was carried out using PBMCs. The CDR3 DNA follows: TGTGCCAGCAGCTTCGGGACAGCTGAAGCTTTCTTT. It encodes CASSFGTAEAFF.